A single sample is the source of the 8 T cell receptor beta chains below, sequenced in a study of T cells after yellow fever vaccination. One entry per CDR3 protein, called by TCRdb with MiXCR from the 5' RACE reads. The profile shows 150,000 to 200,000 distinct CDR3 sequences, around 7% of them singletons. The specimen comprised CD4+ T cells sorted from PBMCs, sampled less than 6 days after the first yellow fever vaccination. Receptor source: a young man who received the YFV17D yellow fever vaccine.

This clonotype has a count of ten or more. The chain recombines TRBV5-5 with TRBJ2-5, with D perhaps TRBD1 (5 bases). This CDR3 has 14 residues. Trimming removed 4 bases at V and 4 bases at J, with 14 bases between. Germline V lookup: CDR1 SGHKS, CDR2 YYEKEE (reference sequence). The CDR3 DNA reads as TGTGCCAGCAGCGTAACCAGGGTCGGAGAGACCCAGTACTTC. This gives the protein CASSVTRVGETQYF. The full variable domain, its missing parts supplied by reference TRBV5-5 and TRBJ2-5, is DAGVTQSPTHLIKTRGQQVTLRCSPISGHKSVSWYQQVLGQGPQFIFQYYEKEERGRGNFPDRFSARQFPNYSSELNVNALLLGDSALYLCASSVTRVGETQYFGPGTRLLVL.

This clonotype was counted ten times or more. The V gene is TRBV12-3 or TRBV12-4, the J gene TRBJ1-3; D is undetermined. The CDR3 is 14 amino acids. V lost 6 bases to trimming and J lost 0 bases, with 9 bases between them. The CDR3 sequence is CASSLQSSGNTIYF. The CDR3 DNA reads TGTGCCAGCAGCCTCCAGAGCTCTGGAAACACCATATATTTT.

This clonotype was picked up many times. J is TRBJ2-2 and V is TRBV5-1; D unresolved. This CDR3 contains 14 residues. V lost 7 bases and J 0 bases, leaving 10 bases between the germline ends. Germline V gene data show CDR1 as SGHRS and CDR2 as YFSETQ. Written as DNA, the CDR3 is TGCGCCAGCGGTGGCCAGTCGAACACCGGGGAGCTGTTTTTT. Translated: CASGGQSNTGELFF.

There are many counts of this clonotype. The chain employs TRBV12-3 or TRBV12-4 and TRBJ2-3; 11 nucleotides align to TRBD1. The CDR3 extends over 15 amino acids. With 6 bases clipped from V and 4 bases from J, the junction kept 6 bases outside the gene matches. The CDR3 bases are TGTGCCAGCAGGCCGGGACAGGGGGGGTCAGATACGCAGTATTTT. It codes for CASRPGQGGSDTQYF.

This clonotype was seen at least ten times. J is TRBJ2-7 and V is TRBV7-3; D possibly corresponds to TRBD2 (5 bases). The CDR3 runs to 15 residues. Germline V gene data show CDR1 as SGHTA and CDR2 as FQGTGA. The germline V and J ends were trimmed by 2 bases and 6 bases, with 17 bases remaining between them. The CDR3 is CASSLSGIREGEQYF. The CDR3 region has the DNA TGTGCCAGCAGCTTATCCGGGATACGGGAAGGCGAGCAGTACTTC.

The chain has TRBV3-1 and TRBJ1-1, with a weak D call TRBD1 (5 bases). CDR1 and CDR2 from the germline V gene are LGHDT and YNNKEL (reference sequence). The CDR3 runs to 15 residues. Deletions cut 0 bases from V and 6 bases from J, with 14 bases between. CDR3 residues: CASSQDPDRPAEAFF. CDR3 sequence (DNA): TGTGCCAGCAGCCAAGACCCCGACAGACCGGCTGAAGCTTTCTTT.

In this sample, this clonotype turned up many times. The chain couples TRBV19 to TRBJ2-2; TRBD2 agrees at 14 bases. The CDR3 is made up of 18 amino acids. Trimming at V came to 3 bases and at J to 0 bases, leaving 3 bases not matched to a gene. Germline V gene sequence: CDR1 LNHDA, CDR2 SQIVND (reference sequence). CDR3 amino acids: CASSITGLAGANTGELFF. The CDR3, as DNA: TGTGCCAGTAGTATTACGGGACTAGCGGGGGCGAACACCGGGGAGCTGTTTTTT. The full variable domain, in which reference TRBV19 and TRBJ2-2 provide the parts outside the CDR3, is DGGITQSPKYLFRKEGQNVTLSCEQNLNHDAMYWYRQDPGQGLRLIYYSQIVNDFQKGDIAEGYSVSREKKESFPLTVTSAQKNPTAFYLCASSITGLAGANTGELFFGEGSRLTVL.

CDR3 nucleotide sequence: TGTGCCAGCAGCTCCCCTAAGATGGGACTAGCGCGGGGTAAAGAGACCCAGTACTTC. This translates into CASSSPKMGLARGKETQYF. The chain uses TRBV11-1 and TRBJ2-5, with TRBD2 matching over 10 bases. V trimming: 4 bases; J trimming: 3 bases; junction bases outside the gene matches: 17. The CDR3 covers 19 residues. In germline, CDR1 is SGHAT, CDR2 FQDESV (reference sequence).